The 26 T cell receptor beta chains given below trace back to one sample, sequenced in a study of spatial heterogeneity in lung cancer. Points from the study as a whole: Counts that tracked tumor mutation counts were those of expanded intratumoral alpha and beta TCRs.

No cognate antigen is known for these TCRs. In TCRdb, the 5' RACE reads were re-called with MiXCR into one record per CDR3 protein. The table lists about 10,000 distinct CDR3 sequences, roughly an eighth of them singletons, with over 9.5% in the top ten. Regarding time point: sample taken at primary tumor resection. The specimen comprised lung tumor tissue, sampled at surgery. The receptors were sampled from a male donor with early-stage non-small cell lung cancer.

This clonotype was seen at least ten times. Since it is a stray read in a library aimed at alpha chains, this beta chain has a size that is not meaningful. The chain recombines TRBV5-1 with TRBJ2-7; D is ambiguous. This CDR3 comprises 14 residues. Trimming stripped 3 bases from V and 0 bases from J, with 10 bases between. Germline CDR1 is SGHRS and CDR2 is YFSETQ. The CDR3 loop reads CASSSVPASYEQYF. The DNA of the CDR3 is TGCGCCAGCAGCTCCGTGCCAGCCTCCTACGAGCAGTACTTC. Complete variable domain (other parts from reference TRBV5-1 and TRBJ2-7): KAGVTQTPRYLIKTRGQQVTLSCSPISGHRSVSWYQQTPGQGLQFLFEYFSETQRNKGNFPGRFSGRQFSNSRSEMNVSTLELGDSALYLCASSSVPASYEQYFGPGTRLTVT.

There are many counts of this clonotype. A library prepared for alpha chains yielded this beta chain as an off-target read; its size is of little meaning. The chain is built from TRBV24-1 and TRBJ2-5; 8 bases are a match to TRBD2. The CDR3 loop spans 15 amino acids. With 3 bases clipped from V and 5 bases from J, the junction kept 7 bases outside the gene matches. Looked up from germline, CDR1 is KGHDR and CDR2 is SFDVKD. In nucleotides, the CDR3 is TGTGCCACCAGTGATAGAATAGCGGGATCTGAGACCCAGTACTTC. Its translation is CATSDRIAGSETQYF.

Remarks on this clonotype: This beta chain lies outside the target of a library built for alpha chains; its clone size means little. The gene calls are TRBV7-9 and TRBJ1-4; a weak D match, TRBD1 (6 bases). V lost 5 bases to trimming and J lost 0 bases, with 10 bases between them. This CDR3 comprises 15 residues. CDR1 is SEHNR, CDR2 FQNEAQ, per germline (reference sequence). CDR3 bases: TGTGCCAGCAGCGGGGACATTGCAACTAATGAAAAACTGTTTTTT. This translates into CASSGDIATNEKLFF.

This clonotype was counted only a few times. This beta chain turned up in a library designed for alpha chains; as an off-target read, its abundance says little. This chain joins TRBV5-5 and TRBJ1-1; D unresolved. Germline V CDR1 and CDR2: SGHKS, YYEKEE (reference sequence). The CDR3 consists of 14 residues. Trimming left V 1 base short and J 4 bases short, with 11 bases between. The chain's CDR3 is CASSLYGRGTEAFF. The CDR3 DNA follows: TGTGCCAGCAGCTTGTACGGCCGAGGCACTGAAGCTTTCTTT.

In this sample, this clonotype turned up many times. This beta chain is an unintended read in a library built for alpha chains; its size means little. This chain uses TRBV5-6 with TRBJ2-3; D possibly matches TRBD1 or TRBD2 (5 bases each). Germline values: CDR1 SGHDT, CDR2 YYEEEE. The CDR3 is 14 amino acids. V lost 3 bases and J 5 bases, leaving 13 bases between the germline ends. In DNA, the CDR3 is TGTGCCAGCAGCTCGGGGCGGAGCCGAGATACGCAGTATTTT. This sequence encodes CASSSGRSRDTQYF.

This clonotype was observed many times. Being off target in a library aimed at alpha chains, this beta chain has a size of little meaning. V gene TRBV6-5 combines with J gene TRBJ2-7; tentatively, D is TRBD1 or TRBD2 (5 bases each). Trimming took off 2 bases at V and 6 bases at J, with 14 bases between the two ends. The CDR3 runs 14 residues. The germline V gene has CDR1 MNHEY and CDR2 SVGAGI. CDR3 protein: CASSYLGTLAEQYF. The CDR3 DNA sequence: TGTGCCAGCAGTTACCTTGGGACGCTTGCCGAGCAGTACTTC.

This clonotype was recorded at least ten times. This beta chain was picked up by a library intended for alpha chains and is off target, so its count carries little meaning. V and J are TRBV15 and TRBJ1-5; 7 nucleotides align to TRBD1. Germline assignment: CDR1 LNHNV and CDR2 YYDKDF (reference sequence). This CDR3 region has 15 residues. J gave up 5 bases and V 1 base, and 5 bases lay outside the gene matches. This chain's CDR3 is CATSRVSRGYQPQHF. CDR3 DNA: TGTGCCACCAGCAGAGTGTCCAGGGGGTATCAGCCCCAGCATTTT. The full variable domain, rest sourced from reference TRBV15 and TRBJ1-5, is DAMVIQNPRYQVTQFGKPVTLSCSQTLNHNVMYWYQQKSSQAPKLLFHYYDKDFNNEADTPDNFQSRRPNTSFCFLDIRSPGLGDTAMYLCATSRVSRGYQPQHFGDGTRLSIL.

This clonotype was detected many times. Within a library made for alpha chains, this beta chain is off target, and its count is uninformative. The chain combines TRBV15 with TRBJ2-1; 12 bases map to TRBD2. CDR3 length: 16 residues. V trimming: 4 bases; J trimming: 7 bases; junction bases outside the gene matches: 8. From germline, CDR1 is LNHNV and CDR2 YYDKDF (reference sequence). CDR3 DNA sequence: TGTGCCACCAGCAACCGACTAGCGGGAGCTTATAATGAGCAGTTCTTC. Translated, it gives CATSNRLAGAYNEQFF.

This clonotype was seen repeatedly, ten times or more. In a library made to pick up alpha chains, this beta chain is a stray read with a size that means little. The chain has TRBV3-1 and TRBJ1-2; possible D gene TRBD1, 6 bases. Germline CDR1 LGHDT, CDR2 YNNKEL (reference sequence). Trimming removed 2 bases at V and 5 bases at J, with 18 bases between. CDR3 length: 16 amino acids. For the CDR3, the DNA is TGTGCCAGCAGCCAAAGTAGGACAGATGGAGATTATGGCTACACCTTC. Amino acids: CASSQSRTDGDYGYTF.

This clonotype came up many times. For a library built for alpha chains, this beta chain is a stray read; little rests on its size. V gene TRBV7-9 combines with J gene TRBJ1-1; no definite D call. V was clipped by 0 bases and J by 7 bases, with 9 bases between them. The CDR3 consists of 13 residues. Germline V gene data show CDR1 as SEHNR and CDR2 as FQNEAQ (reference sequence). The CDR3 here is CASSLAIRDEAFF. The CDR3 bases are TGTGCCAGCAGCTTAGCAATTCGGGATGAAGCTTTCTTT.

This clonotype was recorded many times. With the library built for alpha chains, this beta chain is off target and its frequency is not meaningful. The rearrangement joins TRBV27 to TRBJ1-2, with TRBD1 identical over 8 bases. V shed 5 bases and J 0 bases; nucleotides not matched to a gene: 8. Germline V gene data show CDR1 as MNHEY and CDR2 as SMNVEV (reference sequence). The CDR3 covers 16 residues. CDR3 sequence (DNA): TGTGCCAGCAGTCTACGGTGGACAGGGACTAACTATGGCTACACCTTC. It specifies CASSLRWTGTNYGYTF.

Comment on this clonotype: This beta chain slipped into a library made for alpha chains as a stray read, so its size is not meaningful. This chain joins TRBV7-3 and TRBJ2-1; possibly TRBD2 for D (7 bases). V was shortened by 5 bases and J by 10 bases, with 15 bases between the two germline ends. Germline V gene sequence: CDR1 SGHTA, CDR2 FQGTGA. CDR3 size: 13 residues. CDR3 region: CASSPGGPREQFF. As DNA, the CDR3 is TGTGCCAGCAGCCCCGGGGGGCCACGGGAGCAGTTCTTC.

This clonotype was seen repeatedly, ten times or more. Being off target in a library aimed at alpha chains, this beta chain has a size of little meaning. The chain is built from TRBV7-9 and TRBJ1-1; no reliable D call. Trimming removed 2 bases from V and 3 bases from J, with 7 bases in between. CDR3 length: 13 residues. In germline, CDR1 is SEHNR, CDR2 FQNEAQ (reference sequence). CDR3 sequence: CASSLTRDTEAFF. In DNA form, the CDR3 reads TGTGCCAGCAGCTTAACTCGGGACACTGAAGCTTTCTTT.

Notes on this clonotype: The library was designed around alpha chains, so this beta chain is a stray read whose abundance carries little weight. The CDR3 coding sequence is TGTGCCAGCAGCTTAGAAGTCCGGGATACGCAGTATTTT. Amino acids: CASSLEVRDTQYF. This chain uses TRBV11-1 with TRBJ2-3; no firm D call. The V end was cut by 1 base, the J end by 6 bases, with 8 bases between. The CDR3 is 13 residues long. Per germline, CDR1 SGHAT and CDR2 FQDESV (reference sequence).

This clonotype occurred many times. Being off target in a library aimed at alpha chains, this beta chain has a size of little meaning. This chain joins TRBV29-1 and TRBJ2-2, with 7 nucleotides matching TRBD1. Germline V gene sequence: CDR1 SQVTM, CDR2 ANQGSEA. The ends lost 7 bases at V and 3 bases at J; junction bases unmatched: 8. The CDR3 consists of 14 residues. CDR3 sequence (DNA): TGCAGCGCCCGAGGACAGGACCACACCGGGGAGCTGTTTTTT. Protein sequence: CSARGQDHTGELFF.

This clonotype was picked up many times. This beta chain appears as a stray read in a library generated for alpha chains; its size is not informative. V is TRBV6-5 and J is TRBJ2-5; the match to TRBD1 covers 9 bases. CDR3 length: 15 amino acids. Germline CDR1 reads MNHEY; CDR2 reads SVGAGI. V gave up 5 bases and J gave up 5 bases; unmatched junction bases: 9. The CDR3 DNA sequence: TGTGCCAGCAGTAAAGGACAGGGGCCTTGGGAGACCCAGTACTTC. Amino acid sequence: CASSKGQGPWETQYF.

In regard to this clonotype: The library was built for alpha chains, so this beta chain is an off-target read and its size means little. This rearrangement joins TRBV9 to TRBJ2-3, with 7 bases fitting TRBD2. V lost 0 bases, J lost 2 bases, and 3 bases stayed unmatched. The germline gives CDR1 SGDLS, CDR2 YYNGEE. The CDR3 consists of 15 residues. The CDR3 sequence: CASSVAAGATDTQYF. CDR3 bases: TGTGCCAGCAGCGTAGCGGCGGGAGCCACAGATACGCAGTATTTT.

This clonotype was observed at least ten times. Because the library targeted alpha chains, this beta chain is an off-target read whose size means little. The chain combines TRBV10-3 with TRBJ1-1; D unresolved. CDR3 length equals 15 residues. Looked up from germline, CDR1 is ENHRY and CDR2 is SYGVKD. The ends were cut back, 2 bases at V and 6 bases at J, with 16 bases in the middle. The DNA for the CDR3 is TGTGCCATCAGTGAGAGGGAACCAGGCAGAGCTGAAGCTTTCTTT. This sequence encodes CAISEREPGRAEAFF.

Notes on this clonotype: This beta chain is a stray sequence in a library constructed for alpha chains; its clone size is not meaningful. This chain links TRBV5-1 with TRBJ1-6; D is unresolved. In germline, CDR1 is SGHRS, CDR2 YFSETQ. This CDR3 spans 15 amino acids. V was trimmed by 0 bases and J by 7 bases, leaving 11 bases between them. This CDR3 reads CASSLAVSRNSPLHF. The DNA of the CDR3 is TGCGCCAGCAGCTTGGCGGTGTCCAGAAATTCACCCCTCCACTTT.

This clonotype was seen many times. Being off target in a library aimed at alpha chains, this beta chain has a size of little meaning. The rearrangement links TRBV6-6 to TRBJ2-1; unclear D gene. The CDR3 consists of 11 residues. Trimming removed 6 bases at V and 7 bases at J, with 7 bases between. Germline CDR1 reads MNHNY; CDR2 reads SVGAGI (reference sequence). The DNA of the CDR3 is TGTGCCAGCAGCCAAACGAATGAGCAGTTCTTC. This encodes CASSQTNEQFF.

This clonotype is medium-sized in the sample. This beta chain lies outside the target of a library built for alpha chains; its clone size means little. This chain joins TRBV6-5 and TRBJ1-2; D perhaps matches TRBD1 (5 bases). Germline CDR1 reads MNHEY; CDR2 reads SVGAGI. This CDR3 is built from 14 residues. Trimming removed 0 bases from V and 4 bases from J, with 9 bases in between. The CDR3 sequence is CASSYSIQAYGYTF. The DNA of the CDR3 is TGTGCCAGCAGTTACTCGATACAGGCCTATGGCTACACCTTC.

Comments on this clonotype: A junction boundary mismatches the germline segment, possibly from a read error. As an off-target read in a library built for alpha chains, this beta chain has a frequency of little significance. The chain carries TRBV27 and TRBJ2-1; TRBD2 matches at 9 bases. Germline CDR1 and CDR2: MNHEY and SMNVEV (reference sequence). There are 17 residues in the CDR3. The CDR3 nucleotides are TGTGCCAGCAGTTCCGTGAGGATGCGGGAGGGCCGGGGTTATTCGCTCTTC. Translated, it gives CASSSVRMREGRGYSLF.

This clonotype was seen repeatedly, ten times or more. A library made for alpha chains picked up this beta chain off target, so its size means little. V gene TRBV6-5 combines with J gene TRBJ1-2, with D possibly matching TRBD1 (6 bases). Germline assignment: CDR1 MNHEY and CDR2 SVGAGI. Trimming took off 5 bases at V and 3 bases at J, with 10 bases between the two ends. The CDR3 totals 13 residues. The CDR3 is CASSAGADYGYTF. CDR3 sequence (DNA): TGTGCCAGCAGTGCGGGGGCGGACTATGGCTACACCTTC.

A remark on this clonotype: The library was built for alpha chains, so this beta chain is an off-target read and its size means little. V gene TRBV7-8 combines with J gene TRBJ1-5; D is uncertain. Germline CDR1 and CDR2: SGHVS and FQNEAQ. The CDR3 consists of 13 residues. V gave up 4 bases and J gave up 6 bases, with 10 bases separating them. CDR3 coding DNA: TGTGCCAGCAGCTCCTCTCGGGGTCAGCCCCAGCATTTT. Its protein is CASSSSRGQPQHF.

In this sample, this clonotype is medium-sized. This beta chain came through as a stray read in a library set up for alpha chains, and its size says little. The chain combines TRBV27 with TRBJ1-6; D is unresolved. The ends were cut back, 2 bases at V and 10 bases at J, with 12 bases in the middle. Germline values: CDR1 MNHEY, CDR2 SMNVEV (reference sequence). This CDR3 spans 14 amino acids. The DNA for the CDR3 is TGTGCCAGCAGTTTAGCCCTACCGGGGTCACCCCTCCACTTT. Translating it yields CASSLALPGSPLHF.

This clonotype was counted many times. The library was prepared for alpha chains; this beta chain is a stray read, so its frequency means little. The chain is built from TRBV5-1 and TRBJ2-1; D call uncertain. Per germline, CDR1 SGHRS and CDR2 YFSETQ. The CDR3 consists of 14 residues. The V and J ends lost 4 bases and 1 base respectively, with 9 bases between them. The CDR3 nucleotides read TGCGCCAGCAGCCCGACGGATTCCTACAATGAGCAGTTCTTC. Its protein is CASSPTDSYNEQFF. The full variable domain, in which reference TRBV5-1 and TRBJ2-1 provide the parts outside the CDR3, is KAGVTQTPRYLIKTRGQQVTLSCSPISGHRSVSWYQQTPGQGLQFLFEYFSETQRNKGNFPGRFSGRQFSNSRSEMNVSTLELGDSALYLCASSPTDSYNEQFFGPGTRLTVL.